The next 20 T cell receptor beta chains were all read from a single sample in a study of tumour-infiltrating T cells in Burkitt lymphoma. The repertoire was sequenced with immunoSEQ multiplex PCR; TCRdb's copy has only in-frame clones and lacks some. The table records around 13,000 clones, approximately 83% of them present only once. The material sequenced was tumor tissue. The receptors come from a human donor with diffuse large B-cell lymphoma.

V and J are TRBV19 and TRBJ2-2, with D perhaps TRBD2 (5 bases). The CDR3 contains 16 residues. Trimming shortened V by 7 bases and J by 4 bases, and 19 bases separated the two germline ends. CDR1 and CDR2 from the germline V gene are LNHDA and SQIVND (reference sequence). The CDR3 DNA reads TGTGCCAGTAACCCCGCAGTAGCGACTATCACCGGGGAGCTGTTTTTT. It encodes CASNPAVATITGELFF. The entire variable domain, with the rest obtained from reference TRBV19 and TRBJ2-2, is as follows: DGGITQSPKYLFRKEGQNVTLSCEQNLNHDAMYWYRQDPGQGLRLIYYSQIVNDFQKGDIAEGYSVSREKKESFPLTVTSAQKNPTAFYLCASNPAVATITGELFFGEGSRLTVL.

The chain employs TRBV7-6 and TRBJ2-1; 8 nucleotides match TRBD2. The V segment lost 5 bases and the J segment 3 bases; nucleotides outside the gene matches: 6. The CDR3 totals 15 residues. Germline values: CDR1 SGHVS, CDR2 FNYEAQ. The DNA of the CDR3 is TGTGCCAGCAGCCCGGGACTAGTCATCTACAATGAGCAGTTCTTC. Translation: CASSPGLVIYNEQFF.

For the CDR3, the DNA is TGTGCCAGCAGCCTTTATAGCGGGAGCGGTGAGCAGTACTTC. Translating it yields CASSLYSGSGEQYF. This chain joins TRBV6-5 and TRBJ2-5; 9 bases are a match to TRBD2. J gave up 11 bases and V 6 bases, and 13 bases lay outside the gene matches. The germline CDR1 and CDR2 sequences are MNHEY and SVGAGI. The CDR3 totals 14 residues.

CDR3 in DNA: TGTGCCATCAGTGAAGTCACCGGGGAGCTGTTTTTT. Its protein product is CAISEVTGELFF. This rearrangement joins TRBV10-3 to TRBJ2-2, with D uncertain. Germline CDR1 reads ENHRY; CDR2 reads SYGVKD. This CDR3 has 12 residues. V was cut by 3 bases and J by 4 bases, with 3 bases left in between.

J is TRBJ1-1 and V is TRBV25-1, with D possibly TRBD1 on 5 matching bases. Germline V gene data show CDR1 as MGHDK and CDR2 as SYGVNS. The CDR3 has 14 residues. With 5 bases removed from V and 3 bases from J, the gap between germline ends came to 13 bases. CDR3 residues: CASSNWGTDTEAFF. The CDR3 DNA reads TGTGCCAGCAGTAATTGGGGGACGGACACTGAAGCTTTCTTT. Drawing the rest from reference TRBV25-1 and TRBJ1-1, the complete variable domain is EADIYQTPRYLVIGTGKKITLECSQTMGHDKMYWYQQDPGMELHLIHYSYGVNSTEKGDLSSESTVSRIRTEHFPLTLESARPSHTSQYLCASSNWGTDTEAFFGQGTRLTVV.

This chain links TRBV11-1 with TRBJ2-5; 8 bases are shared with TRBD1. After removal of 1 base from V and 3 bases from J, the junction contained 10 bases not matched to a gene. The germline gives CDR1 SGHAT, CDR2 FQDESV (reference sequence). The CDR3 loop spans 17 amino acids. Written as DNA, the CDR3 is TGTGCCAGCAGCTTAGGCTTAGACAGGGGTGGAGAAGAGACCCAGTACTTC. Protein product: CASSLGLDRGGEETQYF. Together with reference TRBV11-1 and TRBJ2-5, the CDR3 gives the full variable domain: EAEVAQSPRYKITEKSQAVAFWCDPISGHATLYWYRQILGQGPELLVQFQDESVVDDSQLPKDRFSAERLKGVDSTLKIQPAELGDSAMYLCASSLGLDRGGEETQYFGPGTRLLVL.

In its sample, this clone was seen a few times. The J gene is TRBJ1-1, the V gene TRBV4-2; D not certain. Germline values: CDR1 LGHNA, CDR2 YNFKEQ. Trimming took off 1 base at V and 4 bases at J, with 10 bases between the two ends. The CDR3 runs 14 residues. CDR3 sequence reads: CASSQGGLSTEAFF. CDR3 nucleotides: TGTGCCAGCAGCCAAGGTGGACTGAGCACTGAAGCTTTCTTT.

The J gene is TRBJ1-1, the V gene TRBV6-5; no reliable D call. There are 14 residues in the CDR3. The germline CDR1 and CDR2 sequences are MNHEY and SVGAGI. The ends were cut back, 5 bases at V and 0 bases at J, with 10 bases in the middle. CDR3 residues: CASSRPLLNTEAFF. DNA for the CDR3: TGTGCCAGCAGTCGACCGTTACTGAACACTGAAGCTTTCTTT.

The chain has TRBV9 and TRBJ2-3; tentatively, D is TRBD1 or TRBD2 (6 bases each). Per the germline V gene, CDR1 is SGDLS and CDR2 is YYNGEE. This CDR3 contains 16 residues. The V end lost 0 bases, the J end lost 2 bases, and 13 bases lay between the germline ends. The CDR3 reads CASSVVGGFPTDTQYF. As DNA, the CDR3 is TGTGCCAGCAGCGTAGTAGGGGGGTTCCCCACAGATACGCAGTATTTT.

This sequence joins TRBV25-1 and TRBJ1-1, with D possibly being TRBD1 (5 bases). The CDR3 runs to 15 residues. V lost 0 bases and J 0 bases, leaving 8 bases between the germline ends. Germline CDR1 MGHDK, CDR2 SYGVNS. In DNA form, the CDR3 reads TGTGCCAGCAGTGAATATCGGGGACTGAACACTGAAGCTTTCTTT. Translated: CASSEYRGLNTEAFF.

CDR3 protein: CASSQGAGTNYGYTF. The CDR3 DNA reads TGCGCCAGCAGCCAAGGGGCAGGAACTAACTATGGCTACACCTTC. The chain carries TRBV4-3 and TRBJ1-2; D gene unclear. The CDR3 consists of 15 residues. Trimming stripped 1 base from V and 0 bases from J, with 9 bases between. Germline V gene lookup returns CDR1 LGHNA and CDR2 YSLEER.

The chain is built from TRBV7-8 and TRBJ1-1; D remains unclear. Per germline, CDR1 SGHVS and CDR2 FQNEAQ. Trimming removed 1 base at V and 5 bases at J, with 8 bases between. There are 13 residues in the CDR3. The CDR3 nucleotides read TGTGCCAGCAGCTTAGGACCGAGGACTGAAGCTTTCTTT. Translated, it gives CASSLGPRTEAFF.

This chain connects TRBV19 to TRBJ1-2; D is possibly TRBD1 (6 bases). CDR1 is LNHDA, CDR2 SQIVND, per germline (reference sequence). The V end was cut by 7 bases, the J end by 5 bases, with 14 bases between. The CDR3 has 13 amino acids. The CDR3 nucleotides are TGTGCCAGTACGACGGGGGCAGGGTATGGCTACACCTTC. Amino acid sequence: CASTTGAGYGYTF.

The V gene is TRBV4-1, the J gene TRBJ2-1; D call uncertain. Trimming stripped 1 base from V and 7 bases from J, with 5 bases between. Germline-derived CDR1 and CDR2 are MGHRA and YSYEKL. The CDR3 totals 12 residues. The CDR3 nucleotides are TGCGCCAGCAGCCAAGGACGTAATGAGCAGTTCTTC. This sequence encodes CASSQGRNEQFF.

This chain uses TRBV11-3 with TRBJ2-7; D remains unclear. Germline V lookup: CDR1 SGHNT, CDR2 YENEEA. Trimming left V 3 bases short and J 2 bases short, with 14 bases between. The CDR3 extends over 15 amino acids. The CDR3 here is CASSLRLERTYEQYF. The DNA for the CDR3 is TGTGCCAGCAGCTTGCGTCTGGAAAGGACCTACGAGCAGTACTTC.

A word on this clone: At the DNA level, this CDR3 is encoded by other sequences in the same sample as well. The chain employs TRBV5-1 and TRBJ2-7; 10 bases line up with TRBD2. V lost 0 bases, J lost 2 bases, and 2 bases stayed unmatched. This CDR3 region has 15 residues. CDR1 is SGHRS, CDR2 YFSETQ, per germline. CDR3 in DNA: TGCGCCAGCAGCTTGGAAGCGGGGGGGCCCTACGAGCAGTACTTC. Translating it yields CASSLEAGGPYEQYF.

V usage is TRBV9 and J usage is TRBJ1-3; D gene uncertain. The CDR3 contains 15 residues. Per germline, CDR1 SGDLS and CDR2 YYNGEE. V lost 4 bases to trimming and J lost 4 bases, with 15 bases between them. The CDR3 is CASSPHPRAGNTIYF. The CDR3 DNA sequence: TGTGCCAGCAGCCCACACCCCCGCGCGGGAAACACCATATATTTT.

The V and J genes are TRBV6-5 and TRBJ1-1; the match to TRBD1 covers 8 bases. Germline V gives CDR1 MNHEY, CDR2 SVGAGI. The CDR3 has 14 amino acids. Trimming cost V 8 bases and J 0 bases; bases outside gene matches: 5. CDR3 bases: TGTGCCAGCCTCAAGGACAGGGTGAACACTGAAGCTTTCTTT. Protein: CASLKDRVNTEAFF.

The chain has TRBV7-9 and TRBJ1-1; D unclear. Trimming stripped 4 bases from V and 4 bases from J, with 10 bases between. The germline gives CDR1 SEHNR, CDR2 FQNEAQ (reference sequence). The CDR3 is made up of 13 amino acids. CDR3 loop: CASSSPSSTEAFF. The CDR3 DNA reads as TGTGCCAGCAGCTCACCGTCTAGCACTGAAGCTTTCTTT.

The chain couples TRBV6-5 to TRBJ1-2; TRBD1 agrees at 7 bases. Germline V gene data show CDR1 as MNHEY and CDR2 as SVGAGI. V shed 4 bases, J shed 0 bases, and the junction held 2 bases outside the gene matches. The CDR3 totals 14 residues. The CDR3: CASSWDSSNYGYTF. The CDR3 DNA is TGTGCCAGCAGTTGGGACAGTTCTAACTATGGCTACACCTTC.